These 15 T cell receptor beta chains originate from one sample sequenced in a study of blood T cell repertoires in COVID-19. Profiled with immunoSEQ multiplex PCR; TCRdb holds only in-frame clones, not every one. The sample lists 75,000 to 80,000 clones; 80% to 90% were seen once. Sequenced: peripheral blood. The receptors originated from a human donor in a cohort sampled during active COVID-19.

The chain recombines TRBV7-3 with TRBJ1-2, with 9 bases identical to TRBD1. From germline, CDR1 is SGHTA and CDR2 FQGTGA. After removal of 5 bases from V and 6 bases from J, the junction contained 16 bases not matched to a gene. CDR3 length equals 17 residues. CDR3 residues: CASSKSSGTGQDNGYTF. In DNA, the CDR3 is TGTGCCAGCAGCAAGTCATCAGGGACAGGGCAGGATAATGGCTACACCTTC.

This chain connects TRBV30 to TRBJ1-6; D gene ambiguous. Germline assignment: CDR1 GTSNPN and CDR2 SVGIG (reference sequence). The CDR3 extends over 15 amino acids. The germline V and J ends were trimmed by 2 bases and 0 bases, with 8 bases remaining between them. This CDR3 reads CAWSSPGSYNSPLHF. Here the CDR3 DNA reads TGTGCCTGGAGTTCCCCCGGCTCCTATAATTCACCCCTCCACTTT.

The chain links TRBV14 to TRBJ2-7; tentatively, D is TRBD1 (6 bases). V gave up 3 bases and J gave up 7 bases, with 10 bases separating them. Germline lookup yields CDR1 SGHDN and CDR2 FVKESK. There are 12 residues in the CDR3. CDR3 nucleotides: TGTGCCAGCAGCCAGGGGACACTGGAGCAGTACTTC. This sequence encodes CASSQGTLEQYF.

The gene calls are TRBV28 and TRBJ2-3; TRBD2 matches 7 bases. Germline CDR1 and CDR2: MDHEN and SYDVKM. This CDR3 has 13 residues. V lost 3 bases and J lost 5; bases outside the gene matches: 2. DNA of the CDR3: TGTGCCAGCAGTTTGAGCGGGATAGATACGCAGTATTTT. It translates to CASSLSGIDTQYF.

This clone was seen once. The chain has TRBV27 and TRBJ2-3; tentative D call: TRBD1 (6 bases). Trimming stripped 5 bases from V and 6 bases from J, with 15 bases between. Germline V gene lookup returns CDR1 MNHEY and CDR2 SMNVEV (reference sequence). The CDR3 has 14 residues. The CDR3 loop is CASSVGTPRDTQYF. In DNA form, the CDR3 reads TGTGCCAGCAGTGTGGGGACACCGAGGGATACGCAGTATTTT.

CDR3 in amino acids: CASSLLGQGVYEQYF. The CDR3 nucleotides are TGTGCCAGCAGTTTATTGGGACAGGGGGTTTACGAGCAGTACTTC. The rearrangement uses TRBV27 and TRBJ2-7, with TRBD1 matching 11 bases. CDR3 length equals 15 residues. J gave up 4 bases and V 1 base, and 3 bases lay outside the gene matches. Per the germline V gene, CDR1 is MNHEY and CDR2 is SMNVEV (reference sequence).

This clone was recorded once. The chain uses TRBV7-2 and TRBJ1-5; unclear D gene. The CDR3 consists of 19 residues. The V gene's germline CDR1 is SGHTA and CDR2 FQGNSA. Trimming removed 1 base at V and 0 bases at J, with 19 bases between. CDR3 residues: CASSLVNPTLQDSNQPQHF. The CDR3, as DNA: TGTGCCAGCAGCTTAGTTAACCCAACTCTCCAAGATAGCAATCAGCCCCAGCATTTT.

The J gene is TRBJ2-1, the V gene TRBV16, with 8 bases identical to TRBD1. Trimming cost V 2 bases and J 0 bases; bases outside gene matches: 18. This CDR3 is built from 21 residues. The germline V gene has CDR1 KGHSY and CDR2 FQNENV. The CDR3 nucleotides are TGTGCCAGCAGCCAAGGTGTGACAGGGGTTTTACCCCCCAGCTCCTACAATGAGCAGTTCTTC. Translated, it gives CASSQGVTGVLPPSSYNEQFF.

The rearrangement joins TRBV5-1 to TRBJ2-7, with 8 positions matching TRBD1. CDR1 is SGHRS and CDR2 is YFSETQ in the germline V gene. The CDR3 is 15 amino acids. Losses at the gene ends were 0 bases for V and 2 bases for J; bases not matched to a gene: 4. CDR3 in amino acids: CASSLGTGPAYEQYF. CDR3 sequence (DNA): TGCGCCAGCAGCTTGGGGACAGGGCCCGCCTACGAGCAGTACTTC.

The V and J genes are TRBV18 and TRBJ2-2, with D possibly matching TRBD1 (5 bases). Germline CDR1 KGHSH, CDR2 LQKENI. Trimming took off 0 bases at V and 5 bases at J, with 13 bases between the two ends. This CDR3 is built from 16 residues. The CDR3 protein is CASSPPTRAKTGELFF. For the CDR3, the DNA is TGTGCCAGCTCACCACCGACCAGGGCAAAAACCGGGGAGCTGTTTTTT.

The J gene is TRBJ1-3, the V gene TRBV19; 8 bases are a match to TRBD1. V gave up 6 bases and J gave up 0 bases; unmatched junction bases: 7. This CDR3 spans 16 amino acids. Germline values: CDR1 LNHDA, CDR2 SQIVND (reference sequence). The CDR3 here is CASRKTGESSGNTIYF. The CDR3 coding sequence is TGTGCCAGTAGGAAGACAGGGGAAAGCTCTGGAAACACCATATATTTT.

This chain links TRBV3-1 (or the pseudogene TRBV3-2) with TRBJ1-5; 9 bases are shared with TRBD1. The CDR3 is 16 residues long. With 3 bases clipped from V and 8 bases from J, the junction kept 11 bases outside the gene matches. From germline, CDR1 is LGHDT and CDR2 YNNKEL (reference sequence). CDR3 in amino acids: CASSQWIGTGQEPQHF. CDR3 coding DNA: TGTGCCAGCAGCCAGTGGATTGGGACAGGGCAAGAGCCCCAGCATTTT.

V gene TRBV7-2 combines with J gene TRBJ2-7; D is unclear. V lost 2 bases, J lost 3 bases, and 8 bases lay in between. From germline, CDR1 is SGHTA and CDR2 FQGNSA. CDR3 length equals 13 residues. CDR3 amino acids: CASSLLRDYEQYF. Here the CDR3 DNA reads TGTGCCAGCAGCTTATTGCGAGACTACGAGCAGTACTTC.

CDR3 sequence: CASSLGLAGGNEQFF. DNA for the CDR3: TGTGCCAGCAGCCTGGGACTAGCGGGAGGGAATGAGCAGTTCTTC. V gene TRBV7-8 combines with J gene TRBJ2-1; TRBD2 matches at 16 bases. V dropped 5 bases and J dropped 7; count of bases not matched to a gene: 2. Germline CDR1 and CDR2: SGHVS and FQNEAQ. The CDR3 contains 15 residues.

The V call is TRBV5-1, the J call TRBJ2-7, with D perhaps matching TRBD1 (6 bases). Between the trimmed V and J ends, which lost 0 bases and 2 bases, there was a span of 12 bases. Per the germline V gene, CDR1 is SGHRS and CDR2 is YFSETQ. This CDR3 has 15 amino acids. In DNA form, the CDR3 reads TGCGCCAGCAGCTTGGCCCTACAGGGACCCTACGAGCAGTACTTC. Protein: CASSLALQGPYEQYF.